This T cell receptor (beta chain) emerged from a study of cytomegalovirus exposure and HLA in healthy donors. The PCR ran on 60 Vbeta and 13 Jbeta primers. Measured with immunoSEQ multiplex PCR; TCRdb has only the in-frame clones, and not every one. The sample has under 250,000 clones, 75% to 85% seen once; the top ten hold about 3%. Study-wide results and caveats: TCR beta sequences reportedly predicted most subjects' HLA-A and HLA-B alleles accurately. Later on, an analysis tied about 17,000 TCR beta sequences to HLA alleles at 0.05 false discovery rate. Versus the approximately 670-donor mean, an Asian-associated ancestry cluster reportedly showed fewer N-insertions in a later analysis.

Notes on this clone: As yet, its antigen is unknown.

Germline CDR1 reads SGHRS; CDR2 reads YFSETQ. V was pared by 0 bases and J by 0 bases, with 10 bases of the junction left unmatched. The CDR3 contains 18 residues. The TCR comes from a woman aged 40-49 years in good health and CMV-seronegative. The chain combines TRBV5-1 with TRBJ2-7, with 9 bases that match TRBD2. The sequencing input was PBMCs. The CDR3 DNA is TGCGCCAGCAGCTTGGGACTAGCGGCACCTTCATTCTCCTACGAGCAGTACTTC. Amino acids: CASSLGLAAPSFSYEQYF. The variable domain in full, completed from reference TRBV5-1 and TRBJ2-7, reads KAGVTQTPRYLIKTRGQQVTLSCSPISGHRSVSWYQQTPGQGLQFLFEYFSETQRNKGNFPGRFSGRQFSNSRSEMNVSTLELGDSALYLCASSLGLAAPSFSYEQYFGPGTRLTVT.